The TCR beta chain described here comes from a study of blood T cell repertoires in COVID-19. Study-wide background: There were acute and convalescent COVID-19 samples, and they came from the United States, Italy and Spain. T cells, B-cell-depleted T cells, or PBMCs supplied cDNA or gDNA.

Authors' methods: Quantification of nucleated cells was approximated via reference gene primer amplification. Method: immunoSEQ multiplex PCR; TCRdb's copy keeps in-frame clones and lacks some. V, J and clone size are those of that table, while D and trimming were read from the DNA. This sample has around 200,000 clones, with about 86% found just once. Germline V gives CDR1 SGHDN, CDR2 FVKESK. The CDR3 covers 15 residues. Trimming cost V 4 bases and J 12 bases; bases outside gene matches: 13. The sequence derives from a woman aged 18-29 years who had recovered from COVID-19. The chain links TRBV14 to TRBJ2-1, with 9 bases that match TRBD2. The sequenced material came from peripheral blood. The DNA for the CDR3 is TGTGCCAGCAGCCCTCTCCGGCGGGGGGGTCTTGTGCAGTTCTTC. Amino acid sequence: CASSPLRRGGLVQFF.